The 28 T cell receptor beta chains listed next were all sequenced from one sample in a study of lymphopenia after photon versus proton radiotherapy. Repertoires were generated with immunoSEQ multiplex PCR, while TCRdb's copy carries only in-frame clones and drops some. The sample contains some 25,000 clones, roughly 86% of which appear only once. Sample: peripheral blood, taken from a patient treated with photon-based radiotherapy. The receptors shown here come from a man between 45 and 60 years old with gastric cancer.

This sequence joins TRBV5-4 and TRBJ2-3; D remains unclear. The V end lost 0 bases, the J end lost 5 bases, and 13 bases lay between the germline ends. The germline CDR1 and CDR2 sequences are SGHNT and YYREEE (reference sequence). There are 15 residues in the CDR3. The chain's CDR3 is CASSLGARSLDTQYF. Here the CDR3 DNA reads TGTGCCAGCAGCTTGGGGGCTAGATCGTTAGATACGCAGTATTTT.

V usage is TRBV2 and J usage is TRBJ2-7, with TRBD1 identical over 7 bases. Per germline, CDR1 SNHLY and CDR2 FYNNEI. The CDR3 has 14 residues. The junction had 7 bases not matched to a gene; V was cut back by 6 bases and J by 2 bases. Written as DNA, the CDR3 is TGTGCCAGCAGGTATGACAGGGTGACCTACGAGCAGTACTTC. This gives the protein CASRYDRVTYEQYF.

The chain carries TRBV2 and TRBJ2-1; 7 positions agree with TRBD2. Germline assignment: CDR1 SNHLY and CDR2 FYNNEI. The CDR3 contains 15 residues. V was pared by 6 bases and J by 5 bases, with 10 bases of the junction left unmatched. The chain's CDR3 is CASSPAAGLDNEQFF. CDR3 coding DNA: TGTGCCAGCAGCCCAGCAGCGGGGCTTGACAATGAGCAGTTCTTC.

This chain uses TRBV9 with TRBJ2-5; the match to TRBD1 covers 9 bases. Germline V gene sequence: CDR1 SGDLS, CDR2 YYNGEE. V shed 2 bases, J shed 5 bases, and the junction held 4 bases outside the gene matches. This CDR3 region has 14 residues. The CDR3 reads CASSVPGQGETQYF. CDR3 coding DNA: TGTGCCAGCAGCGTTCCGGGACAGGGTGAGACCCAGTACTTC.

This clone has only one observation. V usage is TRBV19 and J usage is TRBJ2-7; the match to TRBD2 covers 7 bases. This CDR3 comprises 19 residues. The trim removed 7 bases at V and 7 bases at J, leaving 28 bases unmatched. The germline V gene encodes CDR1 LNHDA and CDR2 SQIVND (reference sequence). CDR3 amino acids: CASIQTGTTIRVETTEQYV. In nucleotides, the CDR3 is TGTGCCAGTATCCAGACCGGGACTACGATAAGGGTAGAGACGACTGAGCAGTACGTC.

The chain uses TRBV7-2 and TRBJ2-5, with 9 nucleotides matching TRBD2. This CDR3 has 15 amino acids. CDR1 is SGHTA and CDR2 is FQGNSA in the germline V gene. V trimming: 1 base; J trimming: 1 base; junction bases outside the gene matches: 1. As DNA, the CDR3 is TGTGCCAGCAGCTTAGTGCGGGGGGGCCAAGAGACCCAGTACTTC. Protein product: CASSLVRGGQETQYF.

The chain carries TRBV6-4 and TRBJ2-2, with no clear D. Per germline, CDR1 MRHNA and CDR2 SNTAGT. The CDR3 length is 14 residues. V was clipped by 0 bases and J by 6 bases, with 8 bases between them. The CDR3 nucleotides are TGTGCCAGCAGTGACTCGATTAGCCCCGGGGAGCTGTTTTTT. Residues: CASSDSISPGELFF.

This rearrangement joins TRBV5-4 to TRBJ1-3; no clear D gene. Deletions cut 2 bases from V and 1 base from J, with 7 bases between. The CDR3 is 14 amino acids. CDR1 and CDR2 from the germline V gene are SGHNT and YYREEE (reference sequence). For the CDR3, the DNA is TGTGCCAGCAGCTTCTACCAGTCTGGAAACACCATATATTTT. It translates to CASSFYQSGNTIYF.

The rearrangement joins TRBV5-1 to TRBJ1-6; D gene ambiguous. The CDR3 extends over 15 amino acids. Germline V gene lookup returns CDR1 SGHRS and CDR2 YFSETQ. Trimming removed 3 bases from V and 5 bases from J, with 12 bases in between. For the CDR3, the DNA is TGCGCCAGCAGCTCCAGTGGCAGGAATAATTCACCCCTCCACTTT. This sequence encodes CASSSSGRNNSPLHF.

This clone was recorded only once. The gene calls are TRBV6-6 and TRBJ2-7; no clear D. CDR3 length: 12 amino acids. Germline V gene lookup returns CDR1 MNHNY and CDR2 SVGAGI (reference sequence). V lost 10 bases, J lost 7 bases, and 17 bases lay in between. The CDR3 DNA follows: TGTGCCACCGGGTGGCCGGGTAAAGAGCAGTACTTC. Amino acid sequence: CATGWPGKEQYF.

The V gene is TRBV7-2, the J gene TRBJ1-2, with 7 bases identical to TRBD1. The V and J ends lost 5 bases and 5 bases, in that order; junction bases with no gene match: 5. Germline assignment: CDR1 SGHTA and CDR2 FQGNSA. The CDR3 is made up of 13 amino acids. The CDR3 loop is CASSRTGRYGYTF. CDR3 DNA: TGTGCCAGCAGCCGGACAGGAAGATATGGCTACACCTTC. Using reference TRBV7-2 and TRBJ1-2 for the parts outside the CDR3, the full variable domain is GAGVSQSPSNKVTEKGKDVELRCDPISGHTALYWYRQSLGQGLEFLIYFQGNSAPDKSGLPSDRFSAERTGGSVSTLTIQRTQQEDSAVYLCASSRTGRYGYTFGSGTRLTVV.

The chain employs TRBV19 and TRBJ1-2; 7 nucleotides match TRBD1. Germline V gives CDR1 LNHDA, CDR2 SQIVND (reference sequence). This CDR3 has 13 residues. V was clipped by 10 bases and J by 3 bases; unmatched bases: 8. The CDR3 nucleotides read TGTGCCACTCATATACAGGGGTACTATGGCTACACCTTC. Its protein product is CATHIQGYYGYTF.

The chain combines TRBV5-1 with TRBJ2-1, with D perhaps TRBD2 (5 bases). Germline V gene lookup returns CDR1 SGHRS and CDR2 YFSETQ. The V end was cut by 4 bases, the J end by 5 bases, with 10 bases between. The CDR3 totals 13 residues. The chain's CDR3 is CASSRTRNNEQFF. The CDR3 coding sequence is TGCGCCAGCAGCAGAACTAGAAACAATGAGCAGTTCTTC.

This chain joins TRBV5-5 and TRBJ2-5; the match to TRBD2 covers 13 bases. Trimming took 4 bases from V and 1 from J; bases not matched to a gene: 4. The germline V gene encodes CDR1 SGHKS and CDR2 YYEKEE (reference sequence). The CDR3 runs to 16 residues. The CDR3 DNA follows: TGTGCCAGCAGCAAAAGGACTAGCGGGGGCCAAGAGACCCAGTACTTC. As protein: CASSKRTSGGQETQYF. Full variable domain (remainder filled in from reference TRBV5-5 and TRBJ2-5): DAGVTQSPTHLIKTRGQQVTLRCSPISGHKSVSWYQQVLGQGPQFIFQYYEKEERGRGNFPDRFSARQFPNYSSELNVNALLLGDSALYLCASSKRTSGGQETQYFGPGTRLLVL.

The chain carries TRBV6-4 and TRBJ1-6; perhaps TRBD1 as D (5 bases). The germline CDR1 and CDR2 sequences are MRHNA and SNTAGT. The CDR3 is made up of 16 amino acids. The germline V and J ends were trimmed by 4 bases and 0 bases, with 10 bases remaining between them. This chain's CDR3 is CASSANDSSYNSPLHF. For the CDR3, the DNA is TGTGCCAGCAGTGCCAATGACAGCTCCTATAATTCACCCCTCCACTTT.

The genes are TRBV5-6 and TRBJ1-5; 9 bases line up with TRBD1. Per germline, CDR1 SGHDT and CDR2 YYEEEE. V shed 0 bases and J 0 bases; nucleotides not matched to a gene: 4. The CDR3 has 17 residues. The CDR3 loop reads CASSLEGQGYSNQPQHF. The CDR3 coding sequence is TGTGCCAGCAGCTTGGAGGGACAGGGTTATAGCAATCAGCCCCAGCATTTT.

This chain joins TRBV2 and TRBJ1-2; possible D gene TRBD1, 5 bases. Germline V gives CDR1 SNHLY, CDR2 FYNNEI. V lost 8 bases and J lost 6, with 19 bases in between. CDR3 length equals 14 residues. The CDR3 loop reads CASFRGTPAHGYTF. The DNA of the CDR3 is TGTGCCAGCTTTAGAGGGACTCCAGCACATGGCTACACCTTC.

V is TRBV5-1 and J is TRBJ2-2; tentatively, D is TRBD1 (5 bases). The length of the CDR3 is 14 residues. Germline V gives CDR1 SGHRS, CDR2 YFSETQ. V lost 3 bases and J lost 8, with 14 bases in between. The CDR3 spells CASSSVVQGGELFF. DNA of the CDR3: TGCGCCAGCAGCTCAGTAGTTCAGGGAGGGGAGCTGTTTTTT.

The count of this clone is one. The V gene is TRBV5-4, the J gene TRBJ2-7; D is undetermined. V was clipped by 0 bases and J by 1 base, with 8 bases between them. Germline lookup yields CDR1 SGHNT and CDR2 YYREEE (reference sequence). The length of the CDR3 is 14 residues. The CDR3, as DNA: TGTGCCAGCAGCTTGGAGGCGGATTCCTACGAGCAGTACGTC. It is translated as CASSLEADSYEQYV.

This clone has just one count. V usage is TRBV5-4 and J usage is TRBJ2-5, with D possibly TRBD2 on 6 matching bases. This CDR3 has 12 amino acids. CDR1 and CDR2 from the germline V gene are SGHNT and YYREEE (reference sequence). V was cut by 7 bases and J by 4 bases, with 11 bases left in between. Written as DNA, the CDR3 is TGTGCCAGCGGGGGGTGGCGAGAGACCCAGTACTTC. This encodes CASGGWRETQYF.

The CDR3 region is CASRTRAMNTEAFF. CDR3 bases: TGTGCCAGCAGGACACGGGCTATGAACACTGAAGCTTTCTTT. V gene TRBV2 combines with J gene TRBJ1-1; D gene ambiguous. The V gene lost 6 bases and the J gene lost 0 bases, with 11 bases spanning the gap. Germline-derived CDR1 and CDR2 are SNHLY and FYNNEI. CDR3 size: 14 residues. The full variable domain, its missing parts supplied by reference TRBV2 and TRBJ1-1, is EPEVTQTPSHQVTQMGQEVILRCVPISNHLYFYWYRQILGQKVEFLVSFYNNEISEKSEIFDDQFSVERPDGSNFTLKIRSTKLEDSAMYFCASRTRAMNTEAFFGQGTRLTVV.

The gene calls are TRBV5-5 and TRBJ1-2; D not certain. This CDR3 contains 13 residues. V lost 7 bases and J lost 1, with 11 bases in between. Germline values: CDR1 SGHKS, CDR2 YYEKEE (reference sequence). The CDR3 DNA is TGTGCCAGCGGCTCAACCAGTAACTATGGCTACACCTTC. It translates to CASGSTSNYGYTF.

The V gene is TRBV15, the J gene TRBJ2-5; TRBD1 might be the D (5 bases). The CDR3 is made up of 15 amino acids. V lost 1 base, J lost 3 bases, and 12 bases lay in between. Germline values: CDR1 LNHNV, CDR2 YYDKDF (reference sequence). CDR3 nucleotide sequence: TGTGCCACCAGCAGAGTTGCTCGCAGGGAAGAGACCCAGTACTTC. Its translation is CATSRVARREETQYF.

J is TRBJ1-1 and V is TRBV5-1; D perhaps matches TRBD1 (6 bases). V was trimmed by 4 bases and J by 6 bases, leaving 13 bases between them. Looked up from germline, CDR1 is SGHRS and CDR2 is YFSETQ. This CDR3 spans 13 amino acids. The CDR3 here is CASSKDTGPEAFF. The DNA of the CDR3 is TGCGCCAGCAGCAAGGACACAGGGCCTGAAGCTTTCTTT.

The chain combines TRBV19 with TRBJ2-1; 8 bases align to TRBD1. Per germline, CDR1 LNHDA and CDR2 SQIVND (reference sequence). This CDR3 contains 16 residues. Trimming took 4 bases from V and 2 from J; bases not matched to a gene: 7. The CDR3 sequence is CASSTSGTGPYNEQFF. In nucleotides, the CDR3 is TGTGCCAGTAGTACATCCGGGACAGGCCCCTACAATGAGCAGTTCTTC. Together with reference TRBV19 and TRBJ2-1, the CDR3 gives the full variable domain: DGGITQSPKYLFRKEGQNVTLSCEQNLNHDAMYWYRQDPGQGLRLIYYSQIVNDFQKGDIAEGYSVSREKKESFPLTVTSAQKNPTAFYLCASSTSGTGPYNEQFFGPGTRLTVL.

V is TRBV6-5 and J is TRBJ1-5, with D possibly being TRBD1 (6 bases). Trimming pared 0 bases from V and 15 bases from J, leaving 15 bases between. The length of the CDR3 is 13 residues. Germline lookup yields CDR1 MNHEY and CDR2 SVGAGI. The CDR3 DNA follows: TGTGCCAGCAGTTACTCCGAACGGGGGCCTAGGCATTTT. As protein: CASSYSERGPRHF.

CDR3 sequence (DNA): TGTGCCAGCAGCTTAGAAGAGCCCCAGCATTTT. Translated, it gives CASSLEEPQHF. The chain carries TRBV7-8 and TRBJ1-5; D not resolved. Germline V gene data show CDR1 as SGHVS and CDR2 as FQNEAQ. Trimming stripped 1 base from V and 8 bases from J, with 3 bases between. This CDR3 has 11 amino acids.

The rearrangement joins TRBV6-4 to TRBJ2-2, with 12 bases aligning to TRBD2. Germline lookup yields CDR1 MRHNA and CDR2 SNTAGT. The CDR3 extends over 18 amino acids. V shed 6 bases and J 2 bases; nucleotides not matched to a gene: 10. In DNA, the CDR3 is TGTGCCAGCAGCCGACTAGCGGGGGCCACTGTAAACACCGGGGAGCTGTTTTTT. Translation gives CASSRLAGATVNTGELFF.